The rows below give T cell receptor beta chains drawn from one sample of a study of early T cells in non-severe SARS-CoV-2 infection. Using its own MiXCR run on the 5' RACE reads, TCRdb lists one record per CDR3 protein. The table has about 71,000 distinct CDR3 sequences, over 10% seen once. The sample consisted of whole blood, taken at baseline. The receptors stem from an adult who was a healthcare worker with PCR-confirmed SARS-CoV-2 infection or an uninfected control (not recorded which). The CDR3 runs from the conserved cysteine through the conserved F or W. D genes are given only for firm matches. Size values are once, few and many counts, or a class for expanded clones, and some rows have none.

clone_size: many
v_call: TRBV7-6
d_call: NA
j_call: TRBJ2-1
cdr3_aa: CASSSNVATEQFF
cdr3_nt: TGTGCCAGCAGCTCGAATGTGGCCACTGAGCAGTTCTTC

clone_size: few
v_call: TRBV6-1
d_call: TRBD1
j_call: TRBJ2-3
cdr3_aa: CASSASVTGSVTDTQYF
cdr3_nt: TGTGCCAGCAGTGCTTCCGTGACAGGGTCGGTCACAGATACGCAGTATTTT

clone_size: few
v_call: TRBV7-9
d_call: TRBD1
j_call: TRBJ2-1
cdr3_aa: CASSLVQGAREQFF
cdr3_nt: TGTGCCAGCAGCTTAGTTCAGGGGGCGAGGGAGCAGTTCTTC

clone_size: many
v_call: TRBV6-4
d_call: NA
j_call: TRBJ1-2
cdr3_aa: CASRDSYGYTF
cdr3_nt: TGTGCCAGCAGGGACAGTTATGGCTACACCTTC

clone_size: few
v_call: TRBV7-3
d_call: TRBD1
j_call: TRBJ2-1
cdr3_aa: CASSLLTGEYNEQFF
cdr3_nt: TGTGCCAGCAGCTTACTGACAGGGGAGTACAATGAGCAGTTCTTC

clone_size: few
v_call: TRBV27
d_call: NA
j_call: TRBJ1-4
cdr3_aa: CASSSRVAEKLFF
cdr3_nt: TGTGCCAGCAGCTCACGGGTGGCTGAAAAACTGTTTTTT

clone_size: NA
v_call: TRBV11-3
d_call: NA
j_call: TRBJ2-5
cdr3_aa: CASSLGGAQETQYF
cdr3_nt: TGTGCCAGCAGCTTAGGAGGGGCTCAAGAGACCCAGTACTTC

clone_size: NA
v_call: TRBV20-1
d_call: NA
j_call: TRBJ1-6
cdr3_aa: CSASPGGSSYNSPLHF
cdr3_nt: TGCAGTGCTAGTCCCGGGGGAAGCTCCTATAATTCACCCCTCCACTTT

clone_size: NA
v_call: TRBV7-2
d_call: NA
j_call: TRBJ2-6
cdr3_aa: CASRFGGSGANVLTF
cdr3_nt: TGTGCCAGCAGATTCGGGGGCTCTGGGGCCAACGTCCTGACTTTC

clone_size: NA
v_call: TRBV12-3/TRBV12-4
d_call: TRBD1
j_call: TRBJ1-5
cdr3_aa: CASSLARGPQPQHF
cdr3_nt: TGTGCCAGCAGTTTAGCAAGGGGGCCTCAGCCCCAGCATTTT